A single sample is the source of the 28 T cell receptor beta chains below, sequenced in a study of circulating and synovial CD4+ cells in juvenile arthritis. This table comes from immunoSEQ multiplex PCR, and its TCRdb copy is limited to in-frame clones, with some not included. Of approximately 36,000 clones in the sample, approximately 94% are singletons; the top ten hold 0.55% to 0.85%. Input material: CD4+ T cells from blood. Receptor source: a human donor with juvenile idiopathic arthritis.

The chain links TRBV5-1 to TRBJ2-7; a possible D gene is TRBD1 (5 bases). This CDR3 has 11 amino acids. CDR1 and CDR2 (germline): SGHRS, YFSETQ. Trimming cost V 1 base and J 10 bases, with 9 bases left between them. This chain's CDR3 is CASSLLGEQYF. In DNA form, the CDR3 reads TGCGCCAGCAGCTTGCTAGGGGAACAGTACTTC.

The V call is TRBV2, the J call TRBJ1-1, with TRBD1 as a possible D gene (5 bases). Trimming left V 6 bases short and J 4 bases short, with 18 bases between. The germline gives CDR1 SNHLY, CDR2 FYNNEI. This CDR3 is 15 amino acids long. This CDR3 is CASRGEGAWGTEAFF. CDR3 DNA: TGTGCCAGCAGGGGGGAGGGTGCCTGGGGCACTGAAGCTTTCTTT.

This chain links TRBV7-2 with TRBJ2-7; 9 nucleotides align to TRBD1. V lost 3 bases and J lost 5; bases outside the gene matches: 5. CDR1 and CDR2 (germline): SGHTA, FQGNSA. The CDR3 spans 14 residues. CDR3 amino acids: CASSFGQGLNEQYF. The CDR3 DNA is TGTGCCAGCAGCTTTGGACAGGGGCTCAACGAGCAGTACTTC.

The chain uses TRBV30 and TRBJ2-1; tentatively, D is TRBD2 (5 bases). Germline assignment: CDR1 GTSNPN and CDR2 SVGIG (reference sequence). The CDR3 covers 14 residues. The V and J ends lost 0 bases and 9 bases respectively, with 15 bases between them. The CDR3 spells CAWSVPGVFGEQFF. The CDR3, as DNA: TGTGCCTGGAGTGTACCCGGGGTTTTTGGTGAGCAGTTCTTC.

In its sample, this clone was seen once. CDR3 sequence reads: CASSPDRVETQYF. Written as DNA, the CDR3 is TGTGCCAGCAGCCCCGACAGGGTTGAGACCCAGTACTTC. The rearrangement joins TRBV7-9 to TRBJ2-5; 7 nucleotides line up with TRBD1. The V and J ends lost 5 bases and 5 bases, in that order; junction bases with no gene match: 5. The CDR3 sequence is 13 residues long. The germline CDR1 and CDR2 sequences are SEHNR and FQNEAQ (reference sequence).

The V gene is TRBV29-1, the J gene TRBJ2-3; TRBD1 aligns across 9 bases. Germline V lookup: CDR1 SQVTM, CDR2 ANQGSEA. With 4 bases clipped from V and 6 bases from J, the junction kept 11 bases outside the gene matches. The CDR3 is 15 residues long. CDR3 in amino acids: CSVGGTGRIVDTQYF. DNA of the CDR3: TGCAGCGTTGGTGGGACAGGGCGTATTGTGGATACGCAGTATTTT.

V gene TRBV7-6 combines with J gene TRBJ1-6; possibly TRBD1 for D (5 bases). The CDR3 sequence is 14 residues long. The germline V gene has CDR1 SGHVS and CDR2 FNYEAQ. Trimming cost V 5 bases and J 2 bases, with 7 bases left between them. The CDR3 is CASSPGAYNSPLHF. The CDR3 nucleotides read TGTGCCAGCAGCCCGGGGGCCTATAATTCACCCCTCCACTTT.

V is TRBV11-3 and J is TRBJ2-7; 11 bases agree with TRBD1. The CDR3 has 17 residues. The germline V gene has CDR1 SGHNT and CDR2 YENEEA. The ends lost 5 bases at V and 4 bases at J; junction bases unmatched: 13. CDR3 nucleotide sequence: TGTGCCAGCAGCCGAGGCGCCGCCGGGACAGGGGGTTACGAGCAGTACTTC. The encoded protein is CASSRGAAGTGGYEQYF.

The J gene is TRBJ1-2, the V gene TRBV2; D is uncertain. The CDR3 is 12 amino acids. CDR1 and CDR2 (germline): SNHLY, FYNNEI. V was trimmed by 6 bases and J by 8 bases, leaving 13 bases between them. The CDR3 protein is CASREALWGYTF. In nucleotides, the CDR3 is TGTGCCAGCAGGGAGGCACTTTGGGGCTACACCTTC.

The rearrangement joins TRBV10-3 to TRBJ1-2; D possibly corresponds to TRBD1 (5 bases). This CDR3 region has 14 residues. V dropped 0 bases and J dropped 4 bases, with 9 bases sitting between them. The germline gives CDR1 ENHRY, CDR2 SYGVKD. This chain's CDR3 is CAISESVGAYGYTF. CDR3 in DNA: TGTGCCATCAGTGAGTCAGTAGGGGCCTATGGCTACACCTTC.

This clone came up once. This chain links TRBV15 with TRBJ2-7; TRBD2 matches 8 bases. J was trimmed by 2 bases and V by 1 base; bases with no gene match: 4. Germline V gene lookup returns CDR1 LNHNV and CDR2 YYDKDF (reference sequence). The CDR3 runs to 15 residues. CDR3 sequence reads: CATSRGGGLTYEQYF. The CDR3 DNA follows: TGTGCCACCAGCAGAGGCGGGGGGCTTACCTACGAGCAGTACTTC.

The chain uses TRBV11-2 and TRBJ2-7; 7 nucleotides agree with TRBD1. From germline, CDR1 is SGHAT and CDR2 FQNNGV. The CDR3 sequence is 12 residues long. Trimming cost V 5 bases and J 3 bases; bases outside gene matches: 1. In DNA, the CDR3 is TGTGCCAGCAGCCGACAGGGCTACGAGCAGTACTTC. This gives the protein CASSRQGYEQYF.

J is TRBJ1-2 and V is TRBV5-4; no firm D call. Trimming took 0 bases from V and 2 from J, leaving 5 bases between them. The CDR3 loop spans 13 amino acids. CDR1 and CDR2 from the germline V gene are SGHNT and YYREEE (reference sequence). CDR3 bases: TGTGCCAGCAGCTTGGAAGAGAACTATGGCTACACCTTC. This translates into CASSLEENYGYTF.

The genes are TRBV4-2 and TRBJ1-5; the D gene is possibly TRBD1 (5 bases). From germline, CDR1 is LGHNA and CDR2 YNFKEQ. The CDR3 extends over 16 amino acids. V lost 0 bases, J lost 1 base, and 10 bases lay in between. CDR3 loop: CASSQEGLVSNQPQHF. In DNA form, the CDR3 reads TGTGCCAGCAGCCAAGAGGGACTGGTGAGCAATCAGCCCCAGCATTTT.

The chain combines TRBV4-1 with TRBJ2-1; TRBD1 aligns across 8 bases. Germline V lookup: CDR1 MGHRA, CDR2 YSYEKL. V trimming: 4 bases; J trimming: 10 bases; junction bases outside the gene matches: 15. The CDR3 sequence is 16 residues long. CDR3 coding DNA: TGCGCCAGCAGCCGAGTCGGCACAGGGGGGTGGGGCGAGCAGTTCTTC. Residues: CASSRVGTGGWGEQFF.

The chain carries TRBV19 and TRBJ1-2; D remains unclear. Germline CDR1 reads LNHDA; CDR2 reads SQIVND (reference sequence). The CDR3 sequence is 15 residues long. Trimming cost V 0 bases and J 4 bases, with 12 bases left between them. Here the CDR3 DNA reads TGTGCCAGTAGTATAGAAACAGTAAACGTCTATGGCTACACCTTC. Translation gives CASSIETVNVYGYTF.

The chain employs TRBV27 and TRBJ2-7, with 8 bases lining up with TRBD2. The CDR3 has 16 residues. The trim removed 6 bases at V and 3 bases at J, leaving 13 bases unmatched. The V gene's germline CDR1 is MNHEY and CDR2 SMNVEV (reference sequence). The CDR3 here is CASSPRSGTLLYEQYF. Here the CDR3 DNA reads TGTGCCAGCAGCCCACGTAGCGGGACACTCCTCTACGAGCAGTACTTC.

Note on this clone: Other DNA sequences in the sample encode the same CDR3. The chain couples TRBV6-6 to TRBJ1-6, with unresolved D. Germline lookup yields CDR1 MNHNY and CDR2 SVGAGI (reference sequence). The V gene lost 2 bases and the J gene lost 4 bases, with 6 bases spanning the gap. CDR3 size: 14 residues. The CDR3 reads CASSYENYNSPLHF. The CDR3 DNA is TGTGCCAGCAGTTACGAGAATTATAATTCACCCCTCCACTTT.

J is TRBJ1-2 and V is TRBV28; TRBD1 might be the D (6 bases). Trimming shortened V by 6 bases and J by 8 bases, and 22 bases separated the two germline ends. The CDR3 has 15 residues. Germline lookup yields CDR1 MDHEN and CDR2 SYDVKM. The CDR3 spells CASSPSDSADWGYTF. The CDR3, as DNA: TGTGCCAGCAGCCCCTCGGACAGTGCAGACTGGGGCTACACCTTC.

The CDR3, as DNA: TGTGCCAGCAGCTTACGCGGGATGGGGAACAATGAGCAGTTCTTC. This gives the protein CASSLRGMGNNEQFF. The V and J genes are TRBV7-3 and TRBJ2-1; D is perhaps TRBD2 (6 bases). The ends were cut back, 2 bases at V and 5 bases at J, with 13 bases in the middle. Germline V gives CDR1 SGHTA, CDR2 FQGTGA. This CDR3 comprises 15 residues.

The CDR3 region is CSVGLGIPLATQYF. CDR3 sequence (DNA): TGCAGCGTTGGACTAGGGATTCCCTTAGCAACGCAGTATTTT. This chain links TRBV29-1 with TRBJ2-3; maybe TRBD2 (6 bases). V lost 4 bases and J 9 bases, leaving 20 bases between the germline ends. Germline CDR1 is SQVTM and CDR2 is ANQGSEA. The CDR3 length is 14 residues.

The chain is built from TRBV7-2 and TRBJ2-3; D perhaps matches TRBD1 (5 bases). The CDR3 covers 16 residues. Trimming pared 1 base from V and 5 bases from J, leaving 16 bases between. Germline lookup yields CDR1 SGHTA and CDR2 FQGNSA. The CDR3 protein is CASSLEGSQTRDTQYF. DNA of the CDR3: TGTGCCAGCAGCTTAGAGGGGTCCCAAACCAGAGATACGCAGTATTTT.

This chain uses TRBV7-2 with TRBJ2-3; 9 nucleotides match TRBD2. The CDR3 runs to 15 residues. CDR1 is SGHTA, CDR2 FQGNSA, per germline. V lost 9 bases, J lost 4 bases, and 11 bases stayed unmatched. DNA of the CDR3: TGTGCCAGTCGTAGCGGGACTAGCACGGCAGATACGCAGTATTTT. Its protein is CASRSGTSTADTQYF.

Concerning this clone: The same CDR3 arises from other DNA sequences in this sample as well. The chain links TRBV15 to TRBJ1-3; a possible D gene is TRBD1 (6 bases). Germline lookup yields CDR1 LNHNV and CDR2 YYDKDF (reference sequence). The CDR3 sequence is 14 residues long. With 2 bases removed from V and 4 bases from J, the gap between germline ends came to 9 bases. The CDR3 DNA is TGTGCCACCAGCAGATCAGGGGAAGGAAACACCATATATTTT. Protein: CATSRSGEGNTIYF.

V gene TRBV7-6 combines with J gene TRBJ2-3; unclear D gene. CDR1 and CDR2 from the germline V gene are SGHVS and FNYEAQ. The CDR3 is 14 amino acids. Deletions cut 1 base from V and 0 bases from J, with 5 bases between. The CDR3 is CASSLVQSTDTQYF. The CDR3 DNA follows: TGTGCCAGCAGCTTAGTACAAAGCACAGATACGCAGTATTTT.

The chain combines TRBV7-3 with TRBJ1-6, with D tentatively TRBD1 (5 bases). The CDR3 is made up of 16 amino acids. Germline lookup yields CDR1 SGHTA and CDR2 FQGTGA. Trimming left V 0 bases short and J 7 bases short, with 13 bases between. CDR3 DNA: TGTGCCAGCAGCTTAACCCCGGGGGTTTCCAATTCACCCCTCCACTTT. It yields the protein CASSLTPGVSNSPLHF.

J is TRBJ1-5 and V is TRBV10-3; 7 bases match TRBD1. V lost 7 bases, J lost 5 bases, and 14 bases stayed unmatched. The CDR3 sequence is 16 residues long. Per germline, CDR1 ENHRY and CDR2 SYGVKD. The CDR3 coding sequence is TGTGCCATCACCGCAGGGGGTTGGTTAAAGGATCAGCCCCAGCATTTT. Encoded protein: CAITAGGWLKDQPQHF.

V usage is TRBV30 and J usage is TRBJ1-2; weak D call: TRBD1 (6 bases). The germline CDR1 and CDR2 sequences are GTSNPN and SVGIG (reference sequence). The CDR3 has 13 amino acids. Deletions cut 5 bases from V and 2 bases from J, with 12 bases between. CDR3 residues: CAWVDQGNYGYTF. In nucleotides, the CDR3 is TGTGCCTGGGTCGATCAGGGGAACTATGGCTACACCTTC.